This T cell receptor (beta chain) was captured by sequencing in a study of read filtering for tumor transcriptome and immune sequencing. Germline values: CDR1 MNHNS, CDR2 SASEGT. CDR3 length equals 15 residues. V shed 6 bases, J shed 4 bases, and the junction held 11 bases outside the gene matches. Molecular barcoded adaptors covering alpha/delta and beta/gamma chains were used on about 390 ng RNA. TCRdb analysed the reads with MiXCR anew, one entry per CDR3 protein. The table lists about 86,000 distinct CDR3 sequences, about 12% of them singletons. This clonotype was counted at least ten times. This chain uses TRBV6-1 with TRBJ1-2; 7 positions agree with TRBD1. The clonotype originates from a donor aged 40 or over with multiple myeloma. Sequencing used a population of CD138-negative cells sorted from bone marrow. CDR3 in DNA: TGTGCCAGCAGCAAGTACCGGGACAGCAGCTATGGCTACACCTTC. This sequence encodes CASSKYRDSSYGYTF.